The sequence of this T cell receptor beta chain was determined in a study of blood T cell repertoires in COVID-19. As for the study in general: PBMCs, B-cell-depleted T cells, or T cells were the source of the cDNA or gDNA that made up the material.

There are 19 residues in the CDR3. Germline CDR1 reads SGHTA; CDR2 reads FQGNSA. The junction had 18 bases not matched to a gene; V was cut back by 3 bases and J by 3 bases. Original methodology: Amplifying reference gene primers gave estimates of nucleated cell counts. Clones were sequenced by immunoSEQ multiplex PCR, and TCRdb holds only the in-frame ones, with some missing. Clonal size and the V and J genes are those of that table, whereas D and trimming came from the DNA. The sample shows approximately 52,000 clones, roughly 90% of them seen only once. Sequencing was done on a sample of peripheral blood. The sequence was collected from a man in his sixties with acute or convalescent COVID-19. The J gene is TRBJ2-5, the V gene TRBV7-2; 8 positions agree with TRBD2. The CDR3 reads CASSFGGFAGGLGKETQYF. CDR3 DNA: TGTGCCAGCAGCTTTGGGGGCTTTGCGGGGGGCTTAGGTAAAGAGACCCAGTACTTC.